One and the same sample provided the 8 T cell receptor beta chains below, sequenced in a study of shared clonotypes between healthy human individuals. Assay used: immunoSEQ multiplex PCR; TCRdb lists only in-frame clones, some missing. The sample holds roughly 2 million clones, about 94% seen once. Specimen: naive CD4+ T cells sorted from blood. Stated subset: CD45RA+ positively selected. All receptors derive from a man aged 18 to 29 in good health.

This sequence joins TRBV5-4 and TRBJ2-2, with D perhaps TRBD2 (7 bases). Germline CDR1 SGHNT, CDR2 YYREEE (reference sequence). The CDR3 has 18 residues. With 4 bases removed from V and 5 bases from J, the gap between germline ends came to 24 bases. The CDR3 region has the DNA TGTGCCAGCAGCCCGCTGGGGGCGGGAGTTTCGGGAACCGGGGAGCTGTTTTTT. As protein: CASSPLGAGVSGTGELFF.

The V call is TRBV7-9, the J call TRBJ1-1; maybe TRBD1 (6 bases). This CDR3 spans 17 amino acids. Germline V gene lookup returns CDR1 SEHNR and CDR2 FQNEAQ (reference sequence). Trimming shortened V by 1 base and J by 0 bases, and 15 bases separated the two germline ends. The CDR3 DNA follows: TGTGCCAGCAGCTTAGTTGGGGACACCCCAATGAACACTGAAGCTTTCTTT. Its protein product is CASSLVGDTPMNTEAFF.

V and J are TRBV6-5 and TRBJ1-1; D perhaps matches TRBD1 (6 bases). The length of the CDR3 is 14 residues. Trimming stripped 6 bases from V and 6 bases from J, with 17 bases between. The germline CDR1 and CDR2 sequences are MNHEY and SVGAGI. The CDR3 DNA reads as TGTGCCAGCAGCATTCAGGGAGGACAGTCTGAAGCTTTCTTT. Translating gives CASSIQGGQSEAFF.

There are a few counts of this clone. The chain couples TRBV30 to TRBJ2-5; TRBD2 matches at 8 bases. V shed 4 bases and J 2 bases; nucleotides not matched to a gene: 9. Germline V gene sequence: CDR1 GTSNPN, CDR2 SVGIG (reference sequence). The CDR3 contains 15 residues. The CDR3 spells CAWTGGGPGQETQYF. The CDR3 DNA reads TGTGCCTGGACCGGCGGGGGGCCGGGTCAAGAGACCCAGTACTTC.

This clone was detected only a few times. The same CDR3 can be traced to other DNA sequences in this sample. V gene TRBV7-2 combines with J gene TRBJ1-4; D is uncertain. The CDR3 sequence is 13 residues long. Germline CDR1 is SGHTA and CDR2 is FQGNSA. V was shortened by 1 base and J by 5 bases, with 5 bases between the two germline ends. The DNA for the CDR3 is TGTGCCAGCAGCTTAGGCCCAAATGAAAAACTGTTTTTT. Residues: CASSLGPNEKLFF.

The chain has TRBV20-1 and TRBJ2-3; D perhaps matches TRBD1 (5 bases). The CDR3 totals 11 residues. The V gene's germline CDR1 is DFQATT and CDR2 SNEGSKA (reference sequence). Trimming took 1 base from V and 11 from J, leaving 10 bases between them. The CDR3 spells CSARVPDKQYF. CDR3 nucleotides: TGCAGTGCTAGAGTCCCGGACAAGCAGTATTTT.

On this clone: Other DNA sequences from this sample encode an identical CDR3 as well. CDR3 bases: TGCGCCAGCAGCATTAGCGGGGGGAGTTACAATGAGCAGTTCTTC. This translates into CASSISGGSYNEQFF. This chain joins TRBV5-1 and TRBJ2-1; 10 bases map to TRBD2. The CDR3 spans 15 residues. V trimming: 4 bases; J trimming: 4 bases; junction bases outside the gene matches: 5. CDR1 and CDR2 from the germline V gene are SGHRS and YFSETQ.

A remark on this clone: Other DNA sequences in the sample encode the same CDR3. The chain's CDR3 is CASSLEQGTEAFF. CDR3 nucleotide sequence: TGTGCCAGCAGCTTAGAACAGGGAACTGAAGCTTTCTTT. V is TRBV7-2 and J is TRBJ1-1, with a weak D call TRBD1 (6 bases). V was pared by 1 base and J by 5 bases, with 8 bases between. Looked up from germline, CDR1 is SGHTA and CDR2 is FQGNSA. CDR3 length: 13 residues.